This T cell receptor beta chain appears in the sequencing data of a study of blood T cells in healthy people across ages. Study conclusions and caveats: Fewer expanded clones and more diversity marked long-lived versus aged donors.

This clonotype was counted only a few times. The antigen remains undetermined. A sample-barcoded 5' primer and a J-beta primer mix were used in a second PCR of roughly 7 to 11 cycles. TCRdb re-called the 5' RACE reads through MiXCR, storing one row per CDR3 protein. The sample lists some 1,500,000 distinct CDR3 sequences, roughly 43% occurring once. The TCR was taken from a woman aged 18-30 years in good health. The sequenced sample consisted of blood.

The CDR3 nucleotides are TGTGCCACCAGCAGCCGGGACAACTCCTACGAGCAGTACTTC. It translates to CATSSRDNSYEQYF. The chain recombines TRBV15 with TRBJ2-7, with a weak D call TRBD1 (6 bases). The CDR3 runs 14 residues. V was clipped by 3 bases and J by 0 bases, with 9 bases between them. CDR1 is LNHNV, CDR2 YYDKDF, per germline (reference sequence).